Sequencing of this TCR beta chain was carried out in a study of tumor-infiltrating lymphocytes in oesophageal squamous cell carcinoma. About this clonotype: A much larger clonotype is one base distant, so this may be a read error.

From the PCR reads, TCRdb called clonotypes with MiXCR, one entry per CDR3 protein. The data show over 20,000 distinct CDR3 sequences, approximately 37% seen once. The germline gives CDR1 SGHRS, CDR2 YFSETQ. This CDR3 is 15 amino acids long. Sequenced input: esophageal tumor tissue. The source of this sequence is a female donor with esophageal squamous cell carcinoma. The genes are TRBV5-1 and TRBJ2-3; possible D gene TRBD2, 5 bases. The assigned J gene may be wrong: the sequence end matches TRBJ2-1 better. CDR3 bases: TGCGCCAGCAGCTCAACCCGCGAGGGAAACTACGAGCAGTTCTTC. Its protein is CASSSTREGNYEQFF.